This T cell receptor (beta chain) was captured in a study of control samples from healthy donors and cancer patients. The V and J ends lost 6 bases and 4 bases respectively, with 22 bases between them. Germline V gene data show CDR1 as SQVTM and CDR2 as ANQGSEA. CDR3 size: 16 residues. Assay: immunoSEQ multiplex PCR; the TCRdb copy retains only in-frame clones and omits some. The data show tens of thousands of clones, roughly nine tenths seen once. Sequencing was done on a sample of blood. This clonotype originated in a woman between 18 and 29 years old in good health. This chain joins TRBV29-1 and TRBJ1-3; possible D gene TRBD1, 5 bases. The chain's CDR3 is CSVPFTDTRIGNTIYF. In nucleotides, the CDR3 is TGCAGCGTCCCCTTCACGGACACCCGAATAGGAAACACCATATATTTT.